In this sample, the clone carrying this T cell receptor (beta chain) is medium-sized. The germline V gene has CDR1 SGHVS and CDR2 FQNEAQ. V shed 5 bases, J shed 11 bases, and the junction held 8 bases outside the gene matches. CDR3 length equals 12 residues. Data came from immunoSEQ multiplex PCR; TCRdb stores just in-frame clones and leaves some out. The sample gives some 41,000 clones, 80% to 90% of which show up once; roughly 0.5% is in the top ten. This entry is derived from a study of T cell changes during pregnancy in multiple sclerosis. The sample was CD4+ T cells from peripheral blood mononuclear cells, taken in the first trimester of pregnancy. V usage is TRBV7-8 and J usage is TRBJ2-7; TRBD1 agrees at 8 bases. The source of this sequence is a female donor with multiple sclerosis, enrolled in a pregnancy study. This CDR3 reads CASSARTGTEYF. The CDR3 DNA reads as TGTGCCAGCAGCGCTCGGACAGGGACCGAGTACTTC.